This T cell receptor beta chain is from a study of graft-versus-host responses after intestinal transplantation. Broader study findings: Elevated graft-versus-host to host-versus-graft clonal ratios in allografts were recorded for patients with graft-donor T cell macrochimerism. Present in recipient marrow, GvH clones included some that appeared first in ileum or blood.

A remark on this clone: Antigen: not known.

Repertoires were generated with immunoSEQ multiplex PCR, while TCRdb's copy carries only in-frame clones and drops some. The repertoire consists of about 120,000 clones, with over 75% occurring once and the leading ten covering more than 0.15%. CDR3 length: 17 residues. The germline CDR1 and CDR2 sequences are KGHSH and LQKENI. Germline trimming cut 3 bases from V and 1 base from J; bases unmatched to any gene: 9. The chain links TRBV18 to TRBJ2-7; 10 nucleotides agree with TRBD2. The sample consisted of unstimulated CD4+ T cells sorted from spleen or lymph node cells, taken before intestinal transplant. The receptor's source is a human donor who received an intestinal transplant. CDR3 loop: CASSPLSGSGGSYEQYF. In nucleotides, the CDR3 is TGTGCCAGCTCACCCTTGTCGGGTAGCGGGGGGTCCTACGAGCAGTACTTC.